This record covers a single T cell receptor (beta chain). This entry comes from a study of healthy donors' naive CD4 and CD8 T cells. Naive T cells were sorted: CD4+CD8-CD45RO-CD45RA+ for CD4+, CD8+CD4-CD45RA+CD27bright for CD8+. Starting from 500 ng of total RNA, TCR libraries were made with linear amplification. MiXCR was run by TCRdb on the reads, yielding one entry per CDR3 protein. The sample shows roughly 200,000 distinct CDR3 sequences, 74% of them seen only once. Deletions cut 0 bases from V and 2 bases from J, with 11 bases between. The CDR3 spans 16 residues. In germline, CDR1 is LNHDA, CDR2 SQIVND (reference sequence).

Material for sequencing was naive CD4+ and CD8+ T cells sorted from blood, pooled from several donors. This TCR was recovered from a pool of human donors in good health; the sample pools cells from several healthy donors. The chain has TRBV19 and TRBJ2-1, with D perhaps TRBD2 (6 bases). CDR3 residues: CASSIEGLPTYNEQFF. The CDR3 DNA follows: TGTGCCAGTAGTATAGAAGGACTACCTACCTACAATGAGCAGTTCTTC. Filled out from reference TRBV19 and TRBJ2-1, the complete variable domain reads DGGITQSPKYLFRKEGQNVTLSCEQNLNHDAMYWYRQDPGQGLRLIYYSQIVNDFQKGDIAEGYSVSREKKESFPLTVTSAQKNPTAFYLCASSIEGLPTYNEQFFGPGTRLTVL.